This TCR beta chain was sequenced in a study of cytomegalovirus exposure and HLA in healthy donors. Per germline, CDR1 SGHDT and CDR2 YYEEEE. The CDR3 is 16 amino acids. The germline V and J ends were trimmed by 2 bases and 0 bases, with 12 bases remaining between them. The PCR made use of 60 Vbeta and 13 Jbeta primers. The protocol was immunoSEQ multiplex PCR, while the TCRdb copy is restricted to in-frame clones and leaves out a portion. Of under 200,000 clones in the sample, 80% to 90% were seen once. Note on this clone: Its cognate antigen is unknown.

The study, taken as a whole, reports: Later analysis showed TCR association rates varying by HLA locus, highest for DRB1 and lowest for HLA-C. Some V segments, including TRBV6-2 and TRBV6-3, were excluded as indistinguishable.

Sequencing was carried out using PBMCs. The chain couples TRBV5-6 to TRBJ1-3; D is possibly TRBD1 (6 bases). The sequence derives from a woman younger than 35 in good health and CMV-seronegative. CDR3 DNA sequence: TGTGCCAGCAGCTTATTCCAGGGACACTCTGGAAACACCATATATTTT. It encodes CASSLFQGHSGNTIYF.